This TCR beta chain was observed in a study of Ad26.COV2.S vaccination and SARS-CoV-2 variants listed by TCRdb under 2021. The study in broad terms: Vaccine-arm donors were drawn from COV1001, a multicentre, randomized, double-blind, placebo-controlled phase I-IIa trial of Ad26.COV2.S in healthy adults. The specificity and breadth of SARS-CoV-2-reactive T cell receptors after Ad26.COV2.S vaccination were assessed by TCRbeta repertoire sequencing. The TCR-sequenced set comprised around 30 samples: some 20 Ad26.COV2.S vaccine recipients, 5 placebo recipients and 8 SARS-CoV-2 convalescent individuals. Trial participants were randomized into five groups of five: low-dose or high-dose Ad26.COV2.S given once or twice, or placebo on both occasions. Blinding of investigators to trial group allocation was maintained during experiments and outcome assessment. Ad26.COV2.S was administered intramuscularly at a dose of 5x10^10 or 1x10^11 viral particles, either as one shot or as two shots given 56 days apart.

The treatment or condition label corresponds to: approximately 18 received Ad26.COV2.S at low or high dose, single or two shots; 5 received placebo; per-sample allocation not given. For vaccine and placebo recipients, the sequenced repertoires came from samples collected on day 63 after the first injection. Cohort 1b enrolled about two dozen adults aged 18-55 years at a single site in Boston, USA, between 29 July and 7 August 2020. As a vaccine, Ad26.COV2.S was a replication-incompetent adenovirus type 26 vector that expressed a prefusion-stabilized SARS-CoV-2 spike protein derived from the original Wuhan strain. TCRbeta CDR3 regions were sequenced with the immunoSEQ Assay. After extraction, genomic DNA underwent amplification by bias-controlled multiplex PCR, followed by high-throughput sequencing. The original pipeline was this. To quantify the absolute abundance of every unique TCRbeta CDR3 region, sequences were collapsed and filtered. T cell fraction was estimated by normalizing TCRbeta template counts to usable DNA, with usable DNA measured through amplification of reference genes found in all nucleated cells. Repertoire TCRs were annotated as SARS-CoV-2-specific when V gene, CDR3 amino acid sequence and J gene were exactly matched to a known reactive TCR set. The reference SARS-CoV-2 TCR set was obtained from MIRA and was filtered for enrichment in COVID-19-positive ImmuneCODE repertoires, whereby public or cross-reactive TCRs were removed. Using the MIRA antigens, annotated TCRs were further analysed by specific ORF or by position within an ORF. Breadth was defined as the number of annotated unique rearrangements divided by the total number of unique productive rearrangements, and depth was defined as the summed frequency of the annotated unique rearrangements. Group comparisons of TCR breadth used two-sided Wilcoxon rank-sum tests. Drawn from immuneACCESS, this table holds only the in-frame rearrangements with V and J called that TCRdb kept. Clones are partly lost; checked studies trace under half to an unresolved V gene and leave the rest unexplained. That table is the source of V, J and clone size, and D and trimming were worked out from the DNA. In this sample the table shows hundreds of thousands of clones, 88% of which occur a single time. 6.4% of the sample is held by the ten biggest clonotypes.

Details on this clone: Its target antigen remains unknown. The input lacks base qualities; no much larger clone sits a single base away.

Taken from the germline V gene, the CDR1 and CDR2 loops are SGHTA and FQGNSA. The CDR3 covers 14 residues, taking in both the cysteine and the phenylalanine. The only DNA kept is the CDR3, 42 bases in frame from the first base. Trimming at the junction amounts to 0 bases on V and 3 bases on J, and the germline ends lie 6 bases apart. General study outcomes and caveats: The authors noted that total T cell responses may have been underestimated by the TCR breadth and depth analyses. The study was not powered to compare responses between vaccine doses or regimens. Non-spike TCR breadth was comparable between vaccine and placebo recipients, consistent with the vaccine containing only spike. After vaccination, substantial breadth of spike-specific CD8+ and CD4+ T cell responses was reported. Spike-specific TCR breadth was higher in Ad26.COV2.S recipients than in placebo recipients (P = 0.0014).

The receptor's source is a person aged 18-65 years who received the Ad26.COV2.S COVID-19 vaccine or a placebo. This sequence uses TRBV7-2 and TRBJ1-5, with the D gene not clear enough to name. Source: peripheral blood, taken in a trial of Ad26.COV2.S vaccine versus placebo. Here is the DNA: TGTGCCAGCAGCTTAGCAACCGACAATCAGCCCCAGCATTTT. Its protein reads: CASSLATDNQPQHF. The full variable domain, completed from the reference TRBV7-2 and TRBJ1-5 proteins outside the CDR3, reads GAGVSQSPSNKVTEKGKDVELRCDPISGHTALYWYRQSLGQGLEFLIYFQGNSAPDKSGLPSDRFSAERTGGSVSTLTIQRTQQEDSAVYLCASSLATDNQPQHFGDGTRLSIL.